A single sample is the source of the 13 T cell receptor beta chains below, sequenced in a study of shared clonotypes between healthy human individuals. The data were produced by immunoSEQ multiplex PCR, yet TCRdb's version contains in-frame clones alone and is incomplete. The sample has about 460,000 clones, over 60% seen once. Sequenced material: PBMCs. The source of these receptors is a woman aged 40 to 55 in good health. Some clones in this sample may be carry-over from other donors' samples.

The chain has TRBV4-1 and TRBJ2-3, with a possible D match to TRBD2 (6 bases). This CDR3 has 16 amino acids. Germline CDR1 MGHRA, CDR2 YSYEKL. The V end lost 6 bases, the J end lost 5 bases, and 21 bases lay between the germline ends. The CDR3 bases are TGCGCCAGCAGTCTTATGTTACTAGCATTTAGAGATACGCAGTATTTT. It yields the protein CASSLMLLAFRDTQYF.

V and J are TRBV5-1 and TRBJ2-2, with 7 positions matching TRBD2. V trimming: 0 bases; J trimming: 7 bases; junction bases outside the gene matches: 6. CDR1 and CDR2 (germline): SGHRS, YFSETQ. The CDR3 loop spans 15 amino acids. In nucleotides, the CDR3 is TGCGCCAGCAGCTTGGCGGGGAGGGCGATCGGGGAGCTGTTTTTT. Amino acids: CASSLAGRAIGELFF.

With respect to this clone: A read error may produce the germline difference seen at one junction end. V gene TRBV30 combines with J gene TRBJ2-1, with a tentative D call TRBD1 (5 bases). Germline lookup yields CDR1 GTSNPN and CDR2 SVGIG (reference sequence). The CDR3 runs to 12 residues. For the CDR3, the DNA is TGTGCCTGGAGCCCCACAGGCCTAGATACCGTCTTC. Amino acids: CAWSPTGLDTVF.

The table lists this clone with a count of one. This may be a read error, as it is one base from a much larger clone. The chain combines TRBV28 with TRBJ2-1, with D uncertain. The CDR3 is 14 amino acids. Germline V lookup: CDR1 MDHEN, CDR2 SYDVKM. The DNA of the CDR3 is TGTGCCGGCAGTCCCCCGCTAGAATACAATGAGCAGTTCTTC. This encodes CAGSPPLEYNEQFF.

This clone was detected only once. This likely stems from a read error, as it lies one base from a far larger clone. Distinct nucleotide sequences in the sample also encode this CDR3. The V and J genes are TRBV18 and TRBJ2-5, with a weak D call TRBD1 (7 bases). The CDR3 length is 12 residues. CDR1 and CDR2 (germline): KGHSH, LQKENI. CDR3 loop: CASSGGQETQYF. The CDR3 nucleotides read TGCGCCAGCTCAGGGGGGCAAGAGACCCAGTACTTC.

Turning to this clone: A far bigger clonotype differs at one base, so this is likely a read error. Other DNA sequences from this sample encode an identical CDR3 as well. The J gene is TRBJ1-5, the V gene TRBV15; D is undetermined. There are 13 residues in the CDR3. V was trimmed by 8 bases and J by 1 base, leaving 9 bases between them. Germline CDR1 LNHNV, CDR2 YYDKDF (reference sequence). This CDR3 reads CATGIYSNQPQHF. CDR3 in DNA: TGTGCCACCGGCATCTACAGCAATCAGCCCCAGCATTTT.

In this sample, this clone turned up a few times. This rearrangement joins TRBV4-3 to TRBJ1-4; D call uncertain. The CDR3 sequence is 13 residues long. Germline V CDR1 and CDR2: LGHNA, YSLEER. V lost 0 bases, J lost 7 bases, and 6 bases lay in between. CDR3 loop: CASSQERGEKLFF. For the CDR3, the DNA is TGCGCCAGCAGCCAAGAACGGGGTGAAAAACTGTTTTTT.

The rearrangement joins TRBV18 to TRBJ2-2; D perhaps matches TRBD1 (5 bases). V was clipped by 0 bases and J by 6 bases, with 11 bases between them. CDR3 size: 15 residues. CDR1 is KGHSH, CDR2 LQKENI, per germline. CDR3 DNA: TGTGCCAGCTCACCACCGTTCCAGGGTTCCGGGGAGCTGTTTTTT. It yields the protein CASSPPFQGSGELFF.

The chain is built from TRBV19 and TRBJ1-5; TRBD1 might be the D (6 bases). The germline V gene has CDR1 LNHDA and CDR2 SQIVND (reference sequence). V was cut by 3 bases and J by 7 bases, with 19 bases left in between. This CDR3 spans 16 amino acids. The CDR3 coding sequence is TGTGCCAGTAGTATGATTCCGTCAGGGGTGGGGCAGCCCCAGCATTTT. It yields the protein CASSMIPSGVGQPQHF.

The chain uses TRBV4-2 and TRBJ1-4; D call uncertain. The V gene lost 3 bases and the J gene lost 3 bases, with 8 bases spanning the gap. Germline CDR1 and CDR2: LGHNA and YNFKEQ. The CDR3 is 14 amino acids. The CDR3 DNA is TGTGCCAGCAGCCAGAACTCAGCTAATGAAAAACTGTTTTTT. Protein sequence: CASSQNSANEKLFF.

This clone turned up a few times. The same CDR3 is also encoded by other DNA sequences in this sample. J is TRBJ1-1 and V is TRBV30; D possibly corresponds to TRBD1 (5 bases). Germline V CDR1 and CDR2: GTSNPN, SVGIG (reference sequence). This CDR3 region has 12 residues. Deletions cut 4 bases from V and 5 bases from J, with 11 bases between. The CDR3 protein is CAWKRGGTEAFF. CDR3 bases: TGTGCCTGGAAACGGGGGGGAACTGAAGCTTTCTTT.

J is TRBJ2-7 and V is TRBV4-3; 11 nucleotides match TRBD2. Germline lookup yields CDR1 LGHNA and CDR2 YSLEER. The CDR3 contains 17 residues. V lost 3 bases, J lost 4 bases, and 11 bases stayed unmatched. The CDR3 region is CASSQQASLAGVYEQYF. CDR3 nucleotides: TGCGCCAGCAGCCAGCAGGCCTCACTAGCGGGAGTTTACGAGCAGTACTTC.

The genes are TRBV29-1 and TRBJ1-2; no reliable D call. V was pared by 1 base and J by 2 bases, with 14 bases between. Germline-derived CDR1 and CDR2 are SQVTM and ANQGSEA. The CDR3 is 15 residues long. CDR3 sequence: CSVEAGPMANYGYTF. DNA for the CDR3: TGCAGCGTTGAAGCAGGACCCATGGCAAACTATGGCTACACCTTC.